This TCR beta chain was profiled in a study of T cells in Graves' hyperthyroidism and ophthalmopathy. Across the whole study: Peripheral blood was obtained at initial diagnosis, preceding any treatment.

Patients showing uncontrolled infection, other autoimmune disease, pregnancy or lactation were ineligible. RNA transcripts provided the source from which TCR beta CDR3 regions were amplified. The primer set for the first-round RT-PCR of the TCR CDR3 was HTBI. TCRdb passed the multiplex PCR reads through MiXCR, listing each CDR3 protein once. The sample includes 530,000 or so distinct CDR3 sequences, approximately 25% of them seen just once. This CDR3 region has 15 residues. The V end lost 6 bases, the J end lost 2 bases, and 16 bases lay between the germline ends. This sequence was found in a woman under 40 with Graves' ophthalmopathy. The sample taken for sequencing was blood. This chain joins TRBV12-3 or TRBV12-4 and TRBJ2-5, with D maybe TRBD2 (5 bases). The CDR3, as DNA: TGTGCCAGCAGCACTTCCGGACTCAGTCAAGAGACCCAGTACTTC. Amino acid sequence: CASSTSGLSQETQYF.